Following are 15 T cell receptor beta chains from one sample sequenced in a study of cytomegalovirus exposure and HLA in healthy donors. Vbeta (60) and Jbeta (13) primers were used in the PCR. Data came from immunoSEQ multiplex PCR; TCRdb stores just in-frame clones and leaves some out. The profile shows 160,000 or so clones, approximately 70% of them singletons. Input material: PBMCs. Receptors were obtained from a human donor in good health.

The gene calls are TRBV7-9 and TRBJ1-1; 11 positions agree with TRBD1. Germline V gene sequence: CDR1 SEHNR, CDR2 FQNEAQ (reference sequence). V gave up 4 bases and J gave up 10 bases; unmatched junction bases: 11. The CDR3 is 15 amino acids. The CDR3 region is CASSYSGTGGSGAFF. In nucleotides, the CDR3 is TGTGCCAGCAGCTATTCCGGGACAGGGGGATCTGGAGCTTTCTTT.

V and J are TRBV29-1 and TRBJ1-3; 9 bases are a match to TRBD1. The ends lost 5 bases at V and 5 bases at J; junction bases unmatched: 7. Germline V gene sequence: CDR1 SQVTM, CDR2 ANQGSEA. The CDR3 contains 14 residues. The CDR3: CSVTGGQGRNTIYF. Here the CDR3 DNA reads TGCAGCGTTACTGGCGGACAGGGGCGAAACACCATATATTTT.

The rearrangement joins TRBV6-5 to TRBJ2-2; tentative D call: TRBD2 (5 bases). This CDR3 region has 14 residues. Germline V gene sequence: CDR1 MNHEY, CDR2 SVGAGI. The germline V and J ends were trimmed by 8 bases and 2 bases, with 12 bases remaining between them. CDR3: CASGRGRNTGELFF. The CDR3 DNA follows: TGTGCCAGCGGAAGAGGGCGAAACACCGGGGAGCTGTTTTTT.

This clone has just a few counts. The rearrangement joins TRBV5-4 to TRBJ1-2; the D is unclear. The germline gives CDR1 SGHNT, CDR2 YYREEE (reference sequence). The germline V and J ends were trimmed by 3 bases and 3 bases, with 15 bases remaining between them. This CDR3 is built from 15 residues. This CDR3 reads CASSSGLGPDYGYTF. The DNA of the CDR3 is TGTGCCAGCAGCTCCGGACTCGGACCGGACTATGGCTACACCTTC.

The chain carries TRBV19 and TRBJ1-2; TRBD1 might be the D (6 bases). CDR1 LNHDA and CDR2 SQIVND come from the germline V gene (reference sequence). The germline V and J ends were trimmed by 4 bases and 4 bases, with 19 bases remaining between them. The CDR3 loop spans 16 amino acids. Written as DNA, the CDR3 is TGTGCCAGTAGTACCTCAGGGGCCCCTTCTTTCTATGGCTACACCTTC. Encoded protein: CASSTSGAPSFYGYTF.

The J gene is TRBJ1-2, the V gene TRBV27, with D perhaps matching TRBD1 (5 bases). This CDR3 has 18 amino acids. Germline V gives CDR1 MNHEY, CDR2 SMNVEV (reference sequence). V gave up 1 base and J gave up 2 bases, with 20 bases separating them. CDR3: CASSLLVGEQDENYGYTF. Here the CDR3 DNA reads TGTGCCAGCAGTTTATTGGTTGGGGAACAGGACGAAAACTATGGCTACACCTTC.

The chain joins TRBV29-1 to TRBJ2-1; D perhaps matches TRBD2 (5 bases). V dropped 7 bases and J dropped 2 bases, with 12 bases sitting between them. This CDR3 contains 13 residues. CDR1 is SQVTM and CDR2 is ANQGSEA in the germline V gene. The CDR3, as DNA: TGCAGCGCCGGGATAGGGCCCTACAATGAGCAGTTCTTC. Translating it yields CSAGIGPYNEQFF.

This chain uses TRBV19 with TRBJ1-2; D might be TRBD1 (6 bases). This CDR3 region has 15 residues. CDR1 and CDR2 (germline): LNHDA, SQIVND (reference sequence). Trimming pared 7 bases from V and 2 bases from J, leaving 17 bases between. For the CDR3, the DNA is TGTGCCAGTACCTCCCTCAGGACAGACAACTATGGCTACACCTTC. Its translation: CASTSLRTDNYGYTF.

V usage is TRBV7-9 and J usage is TRBJ2-7, with 7 bases identical to TRBD2. Germline lookup yields CDR1 SEHNR and CDR2 FQNEAQ (reference sequence). This CDR3 has 13 amino acids. In DNA, the CDR3 is TGTGCTAGCGGACCACAAAGCGGGAACGAGCAGTACTTC. Amino acid sequence: CASGPQSGNEQYF.

This clone was counted a single time. This chain uses TRBV5-8 with TRBJ1-6; D remains ambiguous. CDR3 length equals 16 residues. The germline gives CDR1 SGHTS, CDR2 YDEGEE. Trimming removed 6 bases at V and 4 bases at J, with 17 bases between. The CDR3 loop reads CASTGGRAPYNSPLHF. CDR3 sequence (DNA): TGTGCCAGCACCGGAGGGAGGGCTCCATATAATTCACCCCTCCACTTT.

This sequence joins TRBV20-1 and TRBJ1-1, with D hard to call. Germline CDR1 is DFQATT and CDR2 is SNEGSKA (reference sequence). This CDR3 has 11 residues. This chain's CDR3 is CSPSLNTEAFF. The CDR3 nucleotides are TGCAGCCCAAGCCTGAACACTGAAGCTTTCTTT.

A few counts support this clone. The V and J genes are TRBV4-1 and TRBJ2-3; tentative D call: TRBD1 (5 bases). The germline V and J ends were trimmed by 6 bases and 0 bases, with 7 bases remaining between them. This CDR3 is 13 amino acids long. Looked up from germline, CDR1 is MGHRA and CDR2 is YSYEKL. The DNA for the CDR3 is TGCGCCAGCAGAGGGGCTAGCACAGATACGCAGTATTTT. This sequence encodes CASRGASTDTQYF.

This chain connects TRBV6-5 to TRBJ1-1, with D hard to call. V was pared by 0 bases and J by 1 base, with 9 bases between. The germline CDR1 and CDR2 sequences are MNHEY and SVGAGI. The CDR3 extends over 15 amino acids. In DNA, the CDR3 is TGTGCCAGCAGTTACTCTGCCCGGAGGAACACTGAAGCTTTCTTT. Translation gives CASSYSARRNTEAFF.

This clone was picked up a small number of times. Germline and junction disagree at one end, which may indicate a read error. The chain is built from TRBV7-7 and TRBJ2-7; the D gene is possibly TRBD2 (6 bases). Germline V lookup: CDR1 SSHAT, CDR2 FNYEAQ (reference sequence). The CDR3 totals 17 residues. This CDR3 is CASSPSQAGGTSYEQYF. The DNA of the CDR3 is TGTGCTAGCAGTCCCTCGCAAGCCGGAGGGACCTCCTACGAGCAGTACTTC.

The rearrangement links TRBV19 to TRBJ2-7; no firm D call. Looked up from germline, CDR1 is LNHDA and CDR2 is SQIVND (reference sequence). The CDR3 covers 13 residues. The germline V and J ends were trimmed by 3 bases and 4 bases, with 10 bases remaining between them. Here the CDR3 DNA reads TGTGCCAGTAGTATGGCCACCCCATACGAGCAGTACTTC. Residues: CASSMATPYEQYF.